Listed below are T cell receptor beta chains from one sample, sequenced in a study of human T cells and chemical hapten exposure. TCRdb reanalysed the RACE reads using MiXCR and keeps one entry per CDR3 protein. The sample yields about 180,000 distinct CDR3 sequences, approximately 31% seen once. The input for sequencing was whole blood, taken in connection with sensitization to the hapten diphenylcyclopropenone (DPC). These receptors came from a woman aged 25 to 39 with alopecia areata. Some clones in this sample may be carry-over from other donors' samples. The CDR3 runs from the conserved cysteine through the conserved F or W. Fields, in order: J gene, CDR3 length, V gene, CDR3 protein.

j_call: TRBJ1-4; cdr3_length: 15; v_call: TRBV12-3/TRBV12-4; cdr3_aa: CASSPIGTDNEKLFF
j_call: TRBJ1-1; cdr3_length: 16; v_call: TRBV5-1; cdr3_aa: CASSPDPGGRATEAFF
j_call: TRBJ1-2; cdr3_length: 11; v_call: TRBV29-1; cdr3_aa: CSVARPYGYTF
j_call: TRBJ1-2; cdr3_length: 13; v_call: TRBV13; cdr3_aa: CASRLGSEYGYTF
j_call: TRBJ2-1; cdr3_length: 15; v_call: TRBV5-1; cdr3_aa: CASSQTSGSYNEQFF
j_call: TRBJ2-1; cdr3_length: 12; v_call: TRBV28; cdr3_aa: CASMTGRDEQFF
j_call: TRBJ1-5; cdr3_length: 13; v_call: TRBV28; cdr3_aa: CASAGGAGQPQHF
j_call: TRBJ1-2; cdr3_length: 15; v_call: TRBV11-2; cdr3_aa: CASSLESRAGYGYTF
j_call: TRBJ1-6; cdr3_length: 15; v_call: TRBV21-1; cdr3_aa: CASINRDSVNSPLHF
j_call: TRBJ2-3; cdr3_length: 16; v_call: TRBV5-1; cdr3_aa: CASSTATSGLTDTQYF
j_call: TRBJ2-7; cdr3_length: 14; v_call: TRBV28; cdr3_aa: CASRRPGGVYEQYF
j_call: TRBJ1-2; cdr3_length: 12; v_call: TRBV5-6; cdr3_aa: CASSLDSGGYTF
j_call: TRBJ1-3; cdr3_length: 14; v_call: TRBV20-1; cdr3_aa: CSASDRNSGNTIYF
j_call: TRBJ1-5; cdr3_length: 14; v_call: TRBV11-2; cdr3_aa: CASSPVGGGQPQHF
j_call: TRBJ2-7; cdr3_length: 13; v_call: TRBV20-1; cdr3_aa: CSARTTNSYEQYF
j_call: TRBJ1-5; cdr3_length: 13; v_call: TRBV11-2; cdr3_aa: CASSLVDGQAQHF
j_call: TRBJ2-7; cdr3_length: 15; v_call: TRBV10-3; cdr3_aa: CAISDASGGAREQYF
j_call: TRBJ2-6; cdr3_length: 17; v_call: TRBV7-3; cdr3_aa: CASSLRRVRVGANVLTF
j_call: TRBJ1-2; cdr3_length: 15; v_call: TRBV7-7; cdr3_aa: CASSPGQGLPYGYTF
j_call: TRBJ2-1; cdr3_length: 10; v_call: TRBV7-9; cdr3_aa: CASSSRLEFF
j_call: TRBJ2-2; cdr3_length: 16; v_call: TRBV5-5; cdr3_aa: CASSLASGPGAGELFF
j_call: TRBJ2-4; cdr3_length: 14; v_call: TRBV20-1; cdr3_aa: CSARHSLAKNIQYF